The T cell receptor beta chain under discussion was sequenced for a study of blood T cell repertoires in COVID-19. The CDR3 has 13 amino acids. V trimming: 0 bases; J trimming: 12 bases; junction bases outside the gene matches: 3. Germline CDR1 reads SGHVS; CDR2 reads FQNEAQ. As originally analysed: Researchers report that nucleated cell counts were estimated from reference gene primer amplification. Assay: immunoSEQ multiplex PCR; the TCRdb copy retains only in-frame clones and omits some. V, J and clone size are taken as reported in that table, and D and trimming were inferred from the DNA itself. The sample has about 74,000 clones; 70% to 75% are singletons.

Sequenced material: peripheral blood. The clonotype originates from a man aged 70 or older with acute or convalescent COVID-19. The chain links TRBV7-8 to TRBJ1-5, with 9 bases lining up with TRBD1. The CDR3 is CASSLARQGVQHF. The CDR3 DNA follows: TGTGCCAGCAGCTTAGCCCGACAGGGGGTCCAGCATTTT.